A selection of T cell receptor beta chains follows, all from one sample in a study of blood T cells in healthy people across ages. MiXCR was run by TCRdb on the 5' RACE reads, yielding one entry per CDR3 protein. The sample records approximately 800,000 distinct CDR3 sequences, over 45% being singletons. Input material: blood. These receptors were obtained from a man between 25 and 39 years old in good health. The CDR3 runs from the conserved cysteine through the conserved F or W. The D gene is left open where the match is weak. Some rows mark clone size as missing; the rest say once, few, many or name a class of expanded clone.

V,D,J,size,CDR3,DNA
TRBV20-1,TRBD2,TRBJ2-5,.,CSARDDRTLAGSETQYF,TGCAGTGCTAGAGATGACAGGACCCTAGCGGGGTCAGAGACCCAGTACTTC
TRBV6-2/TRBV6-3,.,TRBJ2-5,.,CASSRAMRETQYF,TGTGCCAGCAGCAGAGCCATGAGGGAGACCCAGTACTTC
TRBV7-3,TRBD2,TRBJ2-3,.,CASSLGAGVGTDTQYF,TGTGCCAGCAGCTTAGGGGCGGGAGTTGGAACAGATACGCAGTATTTT
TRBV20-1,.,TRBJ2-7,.,CSARGRSAYEQYF,TGCAGTGCTAGAGGGCGGAGTGCCTACGAGCAGTACTTC
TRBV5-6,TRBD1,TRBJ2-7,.,CASSSHPTGGLTYEQYF,TGTGCCAGCAGCTCCCACCCCACAGGGGGCCTAACCTACGAGCAGTACTTC
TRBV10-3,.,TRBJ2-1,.,CAISESQSRRLDANNEQFF,TGTGCCATCAGTGAGTCCCAGAGCCGAAGACTAGATGCAAACAATGAGCAGTTCTTC
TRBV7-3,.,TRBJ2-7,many,CASSTGSSYEQYF,TGTGCCAGCTCTACAGGAAGCTCCTACGAGCAGTACTTC
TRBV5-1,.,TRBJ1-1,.,CASSTDRTSGAFF,TGCGCCAGCAGCACTGACAGGACATCTGGAGCTTTCTTT
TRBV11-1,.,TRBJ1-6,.,CASSLDSSYNSPLHF,TGTGCCAGCAGCTTAGACAGCTCCTATAATTCACCCCTCCACTTT
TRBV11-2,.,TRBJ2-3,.,CASSLTLVGADTQYF,TGCGCCAGCAGCCTCACCCTAGTGGGGGCAGATACGCAGTATTTT
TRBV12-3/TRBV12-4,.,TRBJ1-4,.,CASSTRTGKLFF,TGTGCCAGCAGTACACGGACGGGAAAACTGTTTTTT
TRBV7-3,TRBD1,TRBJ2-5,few,CASSSGQGLMETQYF,TGTGCCAGCAGCTCGGGACAGGGTTTAATGGAGACCCAGTACTTC
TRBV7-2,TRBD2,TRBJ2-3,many,CASSLAGGSTDTQYF,TGTGCCAGCAGCTTAGCGGGGGGGAGCACAGATACGCAGTATTTT
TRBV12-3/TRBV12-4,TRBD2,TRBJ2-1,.,CASSTSSGGSYNEQFF,TGTGCCAGCAGTACCAGTAGCGGGGGCTCCTACAATGAGCAGTTCTTC
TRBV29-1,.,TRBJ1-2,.,CSVEGSSNYGYTF,TGCAGCGTTGAGGGCAGCAGTAACTATGGCTACACCTTC
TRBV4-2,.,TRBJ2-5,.,CASSQDIGETQYF,TGTGCCAGCAGCCAAGATATAGGAGAGACCCAGTACTTC
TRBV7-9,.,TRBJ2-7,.,CASSSPTPHEQYF,TGTGCCAGCAGCTCGCCGACACCCCACGAGCAGTACTTC
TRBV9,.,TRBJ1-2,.,CATRREDSYGYTF,TGTGCCACAAGGAGGGAGGACAGCTATGGCTACACCTTC
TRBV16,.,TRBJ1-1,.,CASSRYDTEAFF,TGTGCCAGCAGCAGATATGACACTGAAGCTTTCTTT
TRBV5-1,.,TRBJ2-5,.,CASSLLGKVGEQYF,TGCGCCAGCAGTCTACTAGGGAAGGTAGGGGAGCAGTACTTC
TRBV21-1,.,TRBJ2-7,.,CASSLHRRHGADEQYF,TGTGCCAGCAGCCTCCATAGGAGACATGGAGCCGACGAGCAGTACTTC
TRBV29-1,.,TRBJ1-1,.,CSVHRDGEAFF,TGCAGCGTTCACAGGGATGGTGAAGCTTTCTTT
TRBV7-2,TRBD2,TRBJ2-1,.,CASSLETSGGAHSEQFF,TGTGCCAGCAGCTTAGAAACTAGCGGGGGGGCCCACAGTGAGCAGTTCTTC
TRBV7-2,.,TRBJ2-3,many,CASRYTDTQYF,TGTGCCAGCAGGTACACAGATACGCAGTATTTT
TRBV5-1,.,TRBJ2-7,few,CASSTLDRFSYEQYF,TGCGCCAGCAGCACCCTAGACAGGTTCTCCTACGAGCAGTACTTC
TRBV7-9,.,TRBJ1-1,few,CASSFPVGTENTEAFF,TGTGCCAGCAGCTTCCCCGTCGGGACGGAGAACACTGAAGCTTTCTTT
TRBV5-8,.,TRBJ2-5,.,CAGSQLKGSQETQYF,TGTGCCGGCAGCCAACTTAAGGGTAGTCAAGAGACCCAGTACTTC
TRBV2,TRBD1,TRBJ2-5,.,CASSYLQGLRETQYF,TGTGCCAGCAGTTACCTACAGGGGTTACGAGAGACCCAGTACTTC
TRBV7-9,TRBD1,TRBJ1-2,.,CASTRGQEDYGYTF,TGTGCCAGCACCAGGGGGCAGGAAGACTATGGCTACACCTTC
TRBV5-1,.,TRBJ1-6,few,CASSLANNNSPLHF,TGCGCCAGCAGCTTGGCCAACAATAATTCACCCCTCCACTTT
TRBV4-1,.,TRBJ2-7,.,CASSQGWGTTTYEQYF,TGCGCCAGCAGCCAAGGTTGGGGGACCACCACCTACGAGCAGTACTTC
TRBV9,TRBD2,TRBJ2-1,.,CASSVVSGTSGTNEQFF,TGTGCCAGCAGCGTAGTTTCGGGGACTAGCGGCACCAATGAGCAGTTCTTC
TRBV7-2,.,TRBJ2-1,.,CASSPYLSGLSSYNERFF,TGTGCCAGCAGCCCATATCTATCGGGCCTCAGCTCCTACAATGAGCGGTTCTTC
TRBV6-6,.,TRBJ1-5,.,CASFPGEYSNQPQHF,TGTGCCAGCTTTCCAGGAGAATATAGCAATCAGCCCCAGCATTTT
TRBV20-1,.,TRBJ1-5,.,CVVGRDLGPQHF,TGTGTCGTGGGACGGGATTTAGGGCCCCAGCATTTT
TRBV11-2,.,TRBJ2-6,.,CASRPDTGSGANVLTF,TGTGCCAGCAGACCCGATACAGGGTCGGGGGCCAACGTCCTGACTTTC
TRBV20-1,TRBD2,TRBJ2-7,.,CSAGGLAASYEQYF,TGCAGTGCGGGGGGACTAGCGGCGTCCTACGAGCAGTACTTC
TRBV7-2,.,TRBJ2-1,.,CASSPAQVRYNEQFF,TGTGCCAGCAGCCCTGCCCAGGTTCGCTACAATGAGCAGTTCTTC
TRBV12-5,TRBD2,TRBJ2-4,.,CASGFILGRGENIQYF,TGTGCTAGTGGTTTTATTCTTGGACGGGGGGAAAACATTCAGTACTTC
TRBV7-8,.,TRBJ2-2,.,CASSLRGHTGELFF,TGTGCCAGCAGCCTGCGGGGGCACACCGGGGAGCTGTTTTTT
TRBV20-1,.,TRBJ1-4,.,CSARDPSSANEKLFF,TGCAGTGCTAGAGACCCGAGTTCGGCTAATGAAAAACTGTTTTTT
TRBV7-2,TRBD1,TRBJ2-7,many,CASSRTGTSYEQYF,TGTGCCAGCAGCCGGACAGGGACTTCCTACGAGCAGTACTTC
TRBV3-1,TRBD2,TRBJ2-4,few,CASSQEGGGLAGENIQYF,TGTGCCAGCAGCCAAGAGGGAGGGGGACTAGCGGGGGAAAACATTCAGTACTTC
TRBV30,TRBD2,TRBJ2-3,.,CAWSVLAGRDTQYF,TGTGCCTGGAGTGTACTAGCGGGGAGAGATACGCAGTATTTT
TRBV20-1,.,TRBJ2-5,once,CSARVARGDEQYF,TGCAGTGCTAGAGTAGCCAGGGGTGATGAGCAGTACTTC
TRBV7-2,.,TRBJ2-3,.,CASTPRFSGDTDTQYF,TGTGCCAGCACCCCCCGATTTTCGGGCGACACAGATACGCAGTATTTT
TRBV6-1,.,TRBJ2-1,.,CASTPTSYEQFF,TGTGCCAGCACCCCTACTAGTTATGAGCAGTTCTTC
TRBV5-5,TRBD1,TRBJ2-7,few,CASTWTGASYEQYF,TGTGCCAGCACCTGGACAGGGGCCTCCTACGAGCAGTACTTC
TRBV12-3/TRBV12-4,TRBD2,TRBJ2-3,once,CASSPVGAGADTQYF,TGTGCCAGCAGCCCCGTGGGAGCGGGAGCAGATACGCAGTATTTT